The clone carrying this T cell receptor beta chain showed up just once. The lymph nodes were axillary draining lymph nodes from breast cancer patients. TCRdb re-called the multiplex PCR reads with MiXCR, one entry per CDR3 protein. The table records around 250,000 distinct CDR3 sequences, less than 40% of them present only once. The record originates from a study of breast tumors, draining lymph nodes, adjacent tissues. The CDR3 extends over 15 amino acids. From germline, CDR1 is SSHAT and CDR2 FNYEAQ (reference sequence). V was clipped by 10 bases and J by 6 bases; unmatched bases: 14. The clonotype comes from a female donor with breast cancer. Some clones in this sample may be carry-over from other donors' samples. The genes are TRBV7-7 and TRBJ1-5; 8 positions agree with TRBD1. Source material: axillary lymph node tissue. CDR3 sequence reads: CATSGGAGGGQPQHF. The CDR3 bases are TGTGCCACCAGTGGGGGGGCAGGGGGCGGTCAGCCCCAGCATTTT.